This note documents a single T cell receptor (beta chain) sequence. Germline is not matched at one junction end, which may reflect a read error. This sample was taken from a study of cytomegalovirus exposure and HLA in healthy donors. PCR involved 60 Vbeta and 13 Jbeta primers. Generated by immunoSEQ multiplex PCR, the TCRdb table keeps only in-frame clones and is missing some. The repertoire holds 200,000 to 250,000 clones, with 70% to 80% as singletons. What was sequenced was PBMCs. This clonotype was sampled from a woman in her thirties in good health and CMV-seronegative.

The CDR3 loop is CASSQGQGAEAFF. The CDR3 coding sequence is TGTGCTAGCAGCCAAGGACAGGGAGCTGAAGCTTTCTTT. The chain recombines TRBV7-7 with TRBJ1-1, with 8 positions matching TRBD1. Per the germline V gene, CDR1 is SSHAT and CDR2 is FNYEAQ (reference sequence). This CDR3 contains 13 residues.